The 6 T cell receptor beta chains below were found in one sample sequenced in a study of CD8 T cells in Susac syndrome (dated by TCRdb to the late 2010s). Libraries were prepared through the immunoSEQ multiplex PCR assay. RNA was extracted using the RNeasy kit, and roughly 0.5 to 1 microgram was reverse transcribed with random hexamers. TCRdb passed the public sequencing reads through fastp at Q25 and MiXCR, retaining productive beta sequences. Records with the same CDR3 protein are collapsed into one entry carrying the most frequent genes and DNA. For this sample the table gives some 70,000 distinct CDR3 sequences, of which just under 95% were detected only once. The top ten clonotypes cover 0.55% to 0.7% of the sample. Sequencing was done on a sample of CD8+ T cells from PBMCs. The source of these receptors is a human donor with multiple sclerosis.

The rearrangement joins TRBV18 to TRBJ2-7, with no clear D. V lost 4 bases and J 6 bases, leaving 16 bases between the germline ends. The CDR3 covers 14 residues. Germline CDR1 KGHSH, CDR2 LQKENI. This CDR3 is CASSLDLGPSEQYF. As DNA, the CDR3 is TGTGCCAGCTCACTAGATCTAGGGCCGAGCGAGCAGTACTTC. Full variable domain (missing parts from reference TRBV18 and TRBJ2-7): NAGVMQNPRHLVRRRGQEARLRCSPMKGHSHVYWYRQLPEEGLKFMVYLQKENIIDESGMPKERFSAEFPKEGPSILRIQQVVRGDSAAYFCASSLDLGPSEQYFGPGTRLTVT.

V and J are TRBV4-1 and TRBJ2-7, with TRBD2 as a possible D gene (6 bases). V dropped 1 base and J dropped 0 bases, with 13 bases sitting between them. Germline-derived CDR1 and CDR2 are MGHRA and YSYEKL. The CDR3 has 16 residues. The DNA for the CDR3 is TGCGCCAGCAGCCAAGGCCCCCAGCGGGCCTCCTACGAGCAGTACTTC. It codes for CASSQGPQRASYEQYF.

This chain links TRBV4-3 with TRBJ1-2; 7 nucleotides align to TRBD1. With V trimmed by 1 base and J by 3 bases, 5 bases remained unmatched. Germline values: CDR1 LGHNA, CDR2 YSLEER. The CDR3 has 15 residues. In nucleotides, the CDR3 is TGCGCCAGCAGCCAAGCTACAGGGGTTTACTATGGCTACACCTTC. The encoded protein is CASSQATGVYYGYTF.

The genes are TRBV13 and TRBJ2-7; no reliable D call. This CDR3 contains 12 residues. V was cut by 0 bases and J by 7 bases, with 7 bases left in between. Germline values: CDR1 PRHDT, CDR2 FYEKMQ (reference sequence). DNA for the CDR3: TGTGCCAGCAGCTTAGGGCAGTGGGAGCAGTACTTC. Its translation is CASSLGQWEQYF.

The chain couples TRBV29-1 to TRBJ2-7; unclear D gene. From germline, CDR1 is SQVTM and CDR2 ANQGSEA. This CDR3 is built from 13 residues. V shed 7 bases and J shed 3 bases, with 16 bases lying between them. The CDR3 DNA sequence: TGCAGCGCAGATGGGGTCGGAGTCTACGAGCAGTACTTC. Translation: CSADGVGVYEQYF.

The V call is TRBV5-1, the J call TRBJ2-7; D gene uncertain. CDR3 length: 12 residues. Trimming removed 0 bases at V and 4 bases at J, with 5 bases between. Looked up from germline, CDR1 is SGHRS and CDR2 is YFSETQ. The CDR3 sequence: CASSLEEYEQYF. CDR3 bases: TGCGCCAGCAGCTTGGAGGAGTACGAGCAGTACTTC. The full variable domain, in which reference TRBV5-1 and TRBJ2-7 provide the parts outside the CDR3, is KAGVTQTPRYLIKTRGQQVTLSCSPISGHRSVSWYQQTPGQGLQFLFEYFSETQRNKGNFPGRFSGRQFSNSRSEMNVSTLELGDSALYLCASSLEEYEQYFGPGTRLTVT.